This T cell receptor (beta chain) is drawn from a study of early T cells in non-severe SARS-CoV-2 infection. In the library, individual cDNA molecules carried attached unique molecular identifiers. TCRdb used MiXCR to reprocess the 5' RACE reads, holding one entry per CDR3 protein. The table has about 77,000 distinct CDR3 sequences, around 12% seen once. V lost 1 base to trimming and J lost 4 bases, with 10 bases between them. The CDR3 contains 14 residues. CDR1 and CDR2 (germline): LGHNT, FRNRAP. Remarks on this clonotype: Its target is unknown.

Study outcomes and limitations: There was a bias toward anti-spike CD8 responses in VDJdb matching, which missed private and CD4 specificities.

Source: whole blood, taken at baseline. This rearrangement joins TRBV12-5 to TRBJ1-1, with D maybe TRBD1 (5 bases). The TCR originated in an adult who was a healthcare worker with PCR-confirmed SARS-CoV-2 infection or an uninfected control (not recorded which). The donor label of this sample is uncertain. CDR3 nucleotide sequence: TGTGCTAGTGGTTTGGAGGGGAGGGGCACTGAAGCTTTCTTT. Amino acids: CASGLEGRGTEAFF. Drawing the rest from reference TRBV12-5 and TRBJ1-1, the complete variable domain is DARVTQTPRHKVTEMGQEVTMRCQPILGHNTVFWYRQTMMQGLELLAYFRNRAPLDDSGMPKDRFSAEMPDATLATLKIQPSEPRDSAVYFCASGLEGRGTEAFFGQGTRLTVV.